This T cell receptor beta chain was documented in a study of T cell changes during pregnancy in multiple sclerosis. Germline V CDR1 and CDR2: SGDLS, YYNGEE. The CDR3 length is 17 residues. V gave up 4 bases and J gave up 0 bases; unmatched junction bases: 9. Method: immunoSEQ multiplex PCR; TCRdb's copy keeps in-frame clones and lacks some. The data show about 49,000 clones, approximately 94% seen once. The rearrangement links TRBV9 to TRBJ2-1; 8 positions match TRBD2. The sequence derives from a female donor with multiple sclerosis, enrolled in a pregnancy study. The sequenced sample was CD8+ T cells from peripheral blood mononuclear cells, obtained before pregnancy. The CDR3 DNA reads TGTGCCAGCAGCACCCCCCGGAGCGGGAGCTCCTACAATGAGCAGTTCTTC. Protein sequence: CASSTPRSGSSYNEQFF.